The present T cell receptor (beta chain) was sequenced within a study of CD8 T cells in Susac syndrome. The study, taken as a whole, reports: An acknowledgment was made by the study that its TCR sequencing and HLA analysis involved relatively few individuals.

The trim removed 7 bases at V and 9 bases at J, leaving 15 bases unmatched. Per germline, CDR1 GTSNPN and CDR2 SVGIG (reference sequence). The CDR3 consists of 14 residues. RNA, at roughly 0.45 to 1 ug, was reverse transcribed with random hexamers. The TCR beta CDR3 was amplified by immunoSEQ multiplex PCR across 54 Vbeta, 13 Jbeta. TCRdb independently ran MiXCR on the immunoSEQ multiplex PCR reads; one entry per CDR3 protein. The sample shows roughly 120,000 distinct CDR3 sequences, about 92% of them seen only once. As to this clonotype: Antigen unknown.

This receptor was taken from a human donor with multiple sclerosis. The chain is built from TRBV30 and TRBJ1-1; TRBD1 matches 9 bases. Specimen: CD4+ T cells from PBMCs. The CDR3 sequence: CASPGDREREKAFF. CDR3 in DNA: TGTGCCTCACCTGGGGACAGGGAACGCGAGAAAGCTTTCTTT.